Listed below are T cell receptor beta chains from one sample, sequenced in a study of blood T cells in healthy people across ages. One entry per CDR3 protein results from TCRdb running MiXCR on the 5' RACE reads. The sample contains over a million distinct CDR3 sequences, 35% to 45% of which appear only once. Specimen: blood. The receptors here all came from a woman under 30 in good health. Both conserved end residues are part of each CDR3. A D gene is named only where the DNA matches it firmly. Clone size is given for some rows only: seen once, a few or many times, or a class if the clone is expanded.

TRBV5-1	few	TRBJ1-1	TRBD1	CASSPGQGATTEAFF	TGCGCCAGCAGCCCAGGACAGGGGGCGACCACTGAAGCTTTCTTT
TRBV4-2	NA	TRBJ2-1	TRBD1	CASSQDLWDRYSYNEQFF	TGTGCCAGCAGCCAAGATCTTTGGGACAGGTACTCCTACAATGAGCAGTTCTTC
TRBV19	NA	TRBJ2-4	NA	CASSMHGEEQYF	TGTGCCAGTAGTATGCACGGCGAAGAGCAGTACTTC
TRBV7-2	NA	TRBJ2-1	TRBD1	CASSPHSGQEYNEQFF	TGTGCCAGCAGCCCTCACTCGGGACAGGAGTACAATGAGCAGTTCTTC
TRBV20-1	NA	TRBJ1-1	NA	CSFRAPTEAFF	TGCAGTTTCCGGGCCCCCACTGAAGCTTTCTTT
TRBV7-3	NA	TRBJ2-3	NA	CASKTRSTGTQYF	TGTGCCAGCAAGACTAGGAGCACAGGTACGCAGTATTTT
TRBV6-6	NA	TRBJ2-5	TRBD1	CASTGQGLRKETQYF	TGTGCCAGCACAGGACAGGGGCTTCGAAAGGAGACCCAGTACTTC
TRBV7-8	NA	TRBJ2-7	TRBD1	CASSLERDRGSYEQYF	TGTGCCAGCAGCTTAGAGAGAGACAGGGGTTCCTACGAGCAGTACTTC
TRBV7-9	once	TRBJ1-2	TRBD1	CASRRDSFNYGYTF	TGTGCCAGCAGGCGGGACAGCTTTAACTATGGCTACACCTTC
TRBV4-3	NA	TRBJ1-3	NA	CASSQEGRPRNTIYF	TGCGCCAGCAGCCAAGAAGGACGTCCGAGAAACACCATATATTTT
TRBV20-1	few	TRBJ1-5	NA	CSLGEGNQPQHF	TGCAGCCTGGGGGAGGGAAACCAGCCCCAGCATTTT
TRBV14	many	TRBJ2-4	TRBD2	CASSLTSGGASAKNIQYF	TGTGCCAGCAGCTTGACTAGCGGGGGGGCCTCAGCCAAAAACATTCAGTACTTC
TRBV14	NA	TRBJ1-2	NA	CASSWDGDYGYTF	TGTGCCAGCAGCTGGGACGGAGACTATGGCTACACCTTC
TRBV15	few	TRBJ1-2	NA	CATGANYGYTF	TGTGCCACCGGCGCTAACTATGGCTACACCTTC
TRBV2	NA	TRBJ1-2	NA	CASSEGGARIYGYTF	TGTGCCAGCAGTGAAGGGGGGGCGAGGATTTATGGCTACACCTTC
TRBV7-2	few	TRBJ1-2	TRBD1	CASSTDRGLIGYTF	TGTGCCAGCAGCACGGACAGGGGGCTAATTGGCTACACCTTC
TRBV7-2	NA	TRBJ2-1	NA	CASSLKGPLLYNEQFF	TGTGCCAGCAGCTTGAAGGGCCCGTTGCTTTACAATGAGCAGTTCTTC
TRBV11-2	NA	TRBJ2-1	NA	CASSYLDSLSYNEQFF	TGTGCCAGCAGCTACCTGGACAGCCTCTCCTACAATGAGCAGTTCTTC
TRBV7-2	NA	TRBJ2-3	NA	CASSRRDFPGDTQYF	TGTGCCAGCAGCCGACGGGACTTCCCAGGGGATACGCAGTATTTT
TRBV6-2/TRBV6-3	few	TRBJ2-7	NA	CASSYPSVEQYF	TGTGCCAGCAGTTACCCGTCGGTCGAGCAGTACTTC
TRBV11-2	many	TRBJ2-5	NA	CASSSTQYQETQYF	TGTGCCAGCAGCTCGACACAGTACCAAGAGACCCAGTACTTC
TRBV7-2	many	TRBJ2-3	TRBD2	CAIGTSGNTDTQYF	TGTGCCATTGGGACTAGCGGAAACACAGATACGCAGTATTTT
TRBV4-1	NA	TRBJ2-7	NA	CASSQSPGRKVYEQYF	TGCGCCAGCAGCCAATCCCCCGGACGCAAGGTCTACGAGCAGTACTTC
TRBV4-2	few	TRBJ2-5	TRBD2	CASSPRLAGGLGETQYF	TGTGCCAGCAGCCCAAGACTAGCGGGAGGGCTGGGAGAGACCCAGTACTTC